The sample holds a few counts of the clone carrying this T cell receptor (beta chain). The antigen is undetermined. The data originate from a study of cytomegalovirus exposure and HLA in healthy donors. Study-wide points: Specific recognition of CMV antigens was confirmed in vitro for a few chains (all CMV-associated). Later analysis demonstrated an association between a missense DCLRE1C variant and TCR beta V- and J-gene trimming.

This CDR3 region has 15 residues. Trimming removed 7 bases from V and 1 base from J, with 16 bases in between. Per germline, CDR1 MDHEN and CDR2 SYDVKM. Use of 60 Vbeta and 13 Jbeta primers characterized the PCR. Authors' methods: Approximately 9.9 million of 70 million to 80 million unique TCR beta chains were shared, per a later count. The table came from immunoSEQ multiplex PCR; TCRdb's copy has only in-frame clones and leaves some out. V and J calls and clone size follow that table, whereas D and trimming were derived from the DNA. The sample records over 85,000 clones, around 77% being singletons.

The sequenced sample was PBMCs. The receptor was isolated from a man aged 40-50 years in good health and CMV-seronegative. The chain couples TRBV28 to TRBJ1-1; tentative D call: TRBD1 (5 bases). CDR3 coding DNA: TGTGCCAGCAACTTGGATGCAGGGCCGAACACTGAAGCTTTCTTT. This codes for CASNLDAGPNTEAFF.